This TCR beta chain came from a study of early T cells in non-severe SARS-CoV-2 infection. TCRdb reprocessed the 5' RACE reads via MiXCR and lists one record per CDR3 protein. The sample lists tens of thousands of distinct CDR3 sequences; 12% were seen once. Germline lookup yields CDR1 MNHEY and CDR2 SMNVEV (reference sequence). The CDR3 consists of 14 residues. The V segment lost 5 bases and the J segment 9 bases; nucleotides outside the gene matches: 7. The table lists this clonotype with many counts. The TCR originated in an adult who was a healthcare worker with PCR-confirmed SARS-CoV-2 infection or an uninfected control (not recorded which). Material for sequencing was whole blood. The gene calls are TRBV27 and TRBJ2-1, with 10 bases fitting TRBD1. CDR3 residues: CASSPRTGGIEQFF. CDR3 coding DNA: TGTGCCAGCAGTCCTCGGACAGGGGGGATTGAGCAGTTCTTC.